This TCR beta chain emerged from a study of shared clonotypes between healthy human individuals. A note on this clone: Its antigen is not identified.

Per the authors' pipeline: From ImmunoSEQ came sequences covering only the junction and carrying no quality scores, so filtering differed. Some clones are missing from TCRdb's copy, which holds only in-frame ones; the method was immunoSEQ multiplex PCR. V, J and clone size derive from that table, while D and trimming were established from the DNA sequence. Among about 1,900,000 clones listed, about 95% were seen once. The CDR3 spans 13 residues. Trimming took off 5 bases at V and 2 bases at J, with 9 bases between the two ends. Germline V gene sequence: CDR1 MDHEN, CDR2 SYDVKM. Naivety among CD8 cells was defined by CD45RO negativity and positive CCR7 selection, thereby excluding terminally differentiated effector memory CD45RA+ cells. Study conclusions and caveats: What naive subsets generally showed was a larger estimated richness than memory subsets showed.

The rearrangement joins TRBV28 to TRBJ1-1; no clear D. The sequenced sample was naive CD8+ T cells sorted from blood. The TCR was taken from a young man in good health. The CDR3 here is CASSPGFNTEAFF. As DNA, the CDR3 is TGTGCCAGCAGTCCGGGGTTCAACACTGAAGCTTTCTTT.